These 2 T cell receptor beta chains came from one sample sequenced in a study of OX40 agonist ivuxolimab in advanced cancers. Using immunoSEQ multiplex PCR, the repertoire was profiled, and TCRdb retains in-frame clones only, with some absent. This table holds roughly 25,000 clones, approximately 80% found once. This specimen consisted of CD4+ or CD8+ T cells sorted from blood, obtained in a trial of the OX40 agonist ivuxolimab. Receptors originate from an adult with an advanced solid tumor such as melanoma, head and neck, liver or kidney cancer.

The chain joins TRBV15 to TRBJ2-3, with D hard to call. The germline V gene has CDR1 LNHNV and CDR2 YYDKDF (reference sequence). This CDR3 is 15 amino acids long. The V end lost 3 bases, the J end lost 2 bases, and 12 bases lay between the germline ends. The CDR3 loop reads CATSSPTEDTDTQYF. The CDR3 coding sequence is TGTGCCACCAGCAGCCCTACCGAGGACACAGATACGCAGTATTTT.

This clone counts as medium-sized. V is TRBV11-3 and J is TRBJ2-7; D perhaps matches TRBD1 (6 bases). Trimming removed 1 base at V and 7 bases at J, with 17 bases between. Per germline, CDR1 SGHNT and CDR2 YENEEA. The CDR3 is 15 residues long. DNA of the CDR3: TGTGCCAGCAGCTTAGGTTTGGCAGGGGTTGGGGAGCAGTACTTC. Amino acid sequence: CASSLGLAGVGEQYF.